A selection of T cell receptor beta chains follows, all from one sample in a study of shared T cell receptors in the human thymus. This table comes from immunoSEQ multiplex PCR, and its TCRdb copy is limited to in-frame clones, with some not included. The table lists 700,000 to 750,000 clones, approximately 85% of them singletons. These sequences were also reported in another study, on human thymus T cells.

Sequencing was carried out using thymocytes. Receptors originate from a girl less than two years old with a congenital heart defect. Each CDR3 is given with its conserved first and last residue. Fields, in order: clone size, J gene, V gene, D gene, CDR3 protein, CDR3 DNA. A D gene is named only where the DNA matches it firmly. The size entry is marked missing in some rows and otherwise reads once, few, many or a size class.

clone_size: NA
j_call: TRBJ2-7
v_call: TRBV25-1
d_call: TRBD1
cdr3_aa: CASSYTTTGIPYEQYF
cdr3_nt: TGTGCCAGCAGTTATACCACGACAGGGATCCCCTACGAGCAGTACTTC

clone_size: NA
j_call: TRBJ2-7
v_call: TRBV27
d_call: NA
cdr3_aa: CASSWSAGKSYEQYF
cdr3_nt: TGTGCCAGCAGTTGGTCCGCAGGGAAGTCCTACGAGCAGTACTTC

clone_size: NA
j_call: TRBJ2-1
v_call: TRBV29-1
d_call: TRBD2
cdr3_aa: CSVQAGLAGDEQFF
cdr3_nt: TGCAGCGTTCAGGCCGGACTAGCGGGGGATGAGCAGTTCTTC

clone_size: NA
j_call: TRBJ2-5
v_call: TRBV27
d_call: TRBD2
cdr3_aa: CASSSRLAGGQETQYF
cdr3_nt: TGTGCCAGCAGTTCCCGACTAGCGGGGGGGCAAGAGACCCAGTACTTC

clone_size: NA
j_call: TRBJ1-2
v_call: TRBV5-1
d_call: TRBD1
cdr3_aa: CASSFGQGNYGYTF
cdr3_nt: TGCGCCAGCAGCTTCGGACAGGGGAACTATGGCTACACCTTC

clone_size: NA
j_call: TRBJ1-2
v_call: TRBV2
d_call: TRBD1
cdr3_aa: CASRLPTSTGQGLCSYTF
cdr3_nt: TGTGCCAGCAGACTACCTACAAGCACGGGACAGGGTCTGTGTAGCTACACCTTC

clone_size: once
j_call: TRBJ1-2
v_call: TRBV7-9
d_call: NA
cdr3_aa: CASSLVQGLSYGYTF
cdr3_nt: TGTGCCAGCAGCTTAGTTCAGGGGTTATCCTATGGCTACACCTTC

clone_size: NA
j_call: TRBJ2-7
v_call: TRBV7-9
d_call: TRBD1
cdr3_aa: CASSPSAPGTGDYEQYF
cdr3_nt: TGTGCCAGCAGCCCCTCGGCCCCCGGGACAGGGGACTACGAGCAGTACTTC

clone_size: NA
j_call: TRBJ1-2
v_call: TRBV5-1
d_call: NA
cdr3_aa: CASSLSANYGYTF
cdr3_nt: TGCGCCAGCAGCTTGTCAGCTAACTATGGCTACACCTTC

clone_size: NA
j_call: TRBJ1-4
v_call: TRBV5-5
d_call: NA
cdr3_aa: CASSSTGRVEKLFF
cdr3_nt: TGTGCCAGCAGCTCGACAGGCCGGGTCGAAAAACTGTTTTTT

clone_size: NA
j_call: TRBJ1-2
v_call: TRBV20-1
d_call: NA
cdr3_aa: CSACHNGYTF
cdr3_nt: TGCAGTGCTTGCCACAATGGCTACACCTTC

clone_size: NA
j_call: TRBJ1-1
v_call: TRBV15
d_call: TRBD1
cdr3_aa: CATSRSGQGNTEAFF
cdr3_nt: TGTGCCACCAGCAGAAGTGGACAGGGTAATACTGAAGCTTTCTTT

clone_size: NA
j_call: TRBJ2-5
v_call: TRBV27
d_call: TRBD1
cdr3_aa: CASRPGGIGWEETQYF
cdr3_nt: TGTGCCAGCAGACCAGGGGGCATCGGGTGGGAAGAGACCCAGTACTTC

clone_size: NA
j_call: TRBJ1-1
v_call: TRBV5-4
d_call: NA
cdr3_aa: CASSSKGGTPNTEAFF
cdr3_nt: TGTGCCAGCAGCTCTAAAGGCGGGACGCCGAACACTGAAGCTTTCTTT

clone_size: NA
j_call: TRBJ1-2
v_call: TRBV5-1
d_call: NA
cdr3_aa: CASSLAAGVTYGYTF
cdr3_nt: TGCGCCAGCAGCTTGGCGGCAGGGGTAACCTATGGCTACACCTTC

clone_size: NA
j_call: TRBJ1-6
v_call: TRBV30
d_call: TRBD1
cdr3_aa: CAWRIGQGSQNSPLHF
cdr3_nt: TGTGCCTGGAGAATCGGACAGGGCTCGCAAAATTCACCCCTCCACTTT

clone_size: NA
j_call: TRBJ1-2
v_call: TRBV7-9
d_call: TRBD1
cdr3_aa: CASSTGAHGYTF
cdr3_nt: TGTGCCAGCAGCACAGGGGCCCATGGCTACACCTTC

clone_size: NA
j_call: TRBJ1-6
v_call: TRBV10-3
d_call: NA
cdr3_aa: CAAAGWQRNSPLHF
cdr3_nt: TGTGCCGCCGCCGGGTGGCAGAGGAATTCACCCCTCCACTTT

clone_size: NA
j_call: TRBJ2-3
v_call: TRBV9
d_call: NA
cdr3_aa: CASSHNWGGLRDTQYF
cdr3_nt: TGTGCCAGCAGCCACAATTGGGGGGGGCTTAGAGATACGCAGTATTTT

clone_size: NA
j_call: TRBJ2-2
v_call: TRBV7-3
d_call: TRBD1
cdr3_aa: CASSSDRGRVTGELFF
cdr3_nt: TGTGCCAGCAGCTCCGACAGGGGGAGGGTCACCGGGGAGCTGTTTTTT

clone_size: few
j_call: TRBJ1-2
v_call: TRBV7-2
d_call: NA
cdr3_aa: CASSLAVNYGYTF
cdr3_nt: TGTGCCAGCAGCCTCGCGGTTAACTATGGCTACACCTTC

clone_size: NA
j_call: TRBJ1-2
v_call: TRBV4-1
d_call: TRBD1
cdr3_aa: CASSQILPGTGGIDGYTF
cdr3_nt: TGCGCCAGCAGCCAGATACTCCCAGGGACAGGGGGTATAGATGGCTACACCTTC

clone_size: NA
j_call: TRBJ1-2
v_call: TRBV5-4
d_call: NA
cdr3_aa: CASSPLRGGYTF
cdr3_nt: TGTGCCAGCAGCCCCCTAAGGGGTGGCTACACCTTC

clone_size: once
j_call: TRBJ1-2
v_call: TRBV6-5
d_call: NA
cdr3_aa: CASSGVGGYTF
cdr3_nt: TGTGCCAGCAGTGGCGTGGGCGGCTACACCTTC

clone_size: NA
j_call: TRBJ2-4
v_call: TRBV7-8
d_call: NA
cdr3_aa: CASSLAWAGHKNIQYF
cdr3_nt: TGTGCCAGCAGCTTAGCATGGGCAGGCCACAAAAACATTCAGTACTTC

clone_size: NA
j_call: TRBJ2-5
v_call: TRBV7-9
d_call: NA
cdr3_aa: CASSLDGGLVETQYF
cdr3_nt: TGTGCCAGCAGCTTAGACGGGGGGCTGGTGGAGACCCAGTACTTC

clone_size: NA
j_call: TRBJ2-2
v_call: TRBV5-1
d_call: NA
cdr3_aa: CASSWLTGWGTGELFF
cdr3_nt: TGCGCCAGCAGCTGGCTCACAGGGTGGGGGACCGGGGAGCTGTTTTTT

clone_size: NA
j_call: TRBJ2-1
v_call: TRBV9
d_call: TRBD2
cdr3_aa: CASSVARPPGLGNEQFF
cdr3_nt: TGTGCCAGCAGCGTAGCCCGACCTCCGGGACTAGGGAATGAGCAGTTCTTC

clone_size: few
j_call: TRBJ1-6
v_call: TRBV4-3
d_call: TRBD1
cdr3_aa: CASSQDPDRDSSYNSPLHF
cdr3_nt: TGCGCCAGCAGCCAAGATCCTGACAGGGACAGCTCCTATAATTCACCCCTCCACTTT

clone_size: few
j_call: TRBJ1-2
v_call: TRBV19
d_call: NA
cdr3_aa: CASSIGLGGQAARGDFYGYTF
cdr3_nt: TGTGCCAGTAGTATAGGCTTGGGCGGTCAGGCGGCCCGGGGAGACTTCTATGGCTACACCTTC

clone_size: once
j_call: TRBJ2-7
v_call: TRBV6-1
d_call: NA
cdr3_aa: CASSRQVTYEQYF
cdr3_nt: TGTGCCAGCAGTCGACAGGTTACCTACGAGCAGTACTTC

clone_size: NA
j_call: TRBJ2-1
v_call: TRBV19
d_call: TRBD1
cdr3_aa: CASRGQGKDEQFF
cdr3_nt: TGTGCCAGTAGGGGACAGGGAAAGGATGAGCAGTTCTTC

clone_size: NA
j_call: TRBJ1-2
v_call: TRBV30
d_call: TRBD1
cdr3_aa: CAWRQPGQLHYGYTF
cdr3_nt: TGTGCCTGGAGGCAACCGGGACAGCTACACTATGGCTACACCTTC

clone_size: NA
j_call: TRBJ1-1
v_call: TRBV6-4
d_call: NA
cdr3_aa: CASSELPSGVNTEAFF
cdr3_nt: TGTGCCAGCAGTGAACTGCCCTCAGGGGTGAACACTGAAGCTTTCTTT

clone_size: NA
j_call: TRBJ1-6
v_call: TRBV7-2
d_call: NA
cdr3_aa: CASSLGGGRRLSSPLHF
cdr3_nt: TGTGCCAGCAGCTTAGGCGGGGGGCGAAGGTTGAGTTCACCCCTCCACTTT

clone_size: NA
j_call: TRBJ1-1
v_call: TRBV30
d_call: NA
cdr3_aa: CAWSEGVLAFF
cdr3_nt: TGTGCCTGGAGTGAAGGGGTTCTAGCTTTCTTT

clone_size: NA
j_call: TRBJ2-7
v_call: TRBV14
d_call: TRBD2
cdr3_aa: CASSQWGGPPYEQYF
cdr3_nt: TGTGCCAGCAGCCAATGGGGGGGACCCCCCTACGAGCAGTACTTC

clone_size: few
j_call: TRBJ1-1
v_call: TRBV7-9
d_call: NA
cdr3_aa: CASSLLSDRNTEAFF
cdr3_nt: TGTGCCAGCAGCCTTCTTTCGGACAGGAACACTGAAGCTTTCTTT

clone_size: NA
j_call: TRBJ1-1
v_call: TRBV9
d_call: NA
cdr3_aa: CASSVDSELTEAFF
cdr3_nt: TGTGCCAGCAGCGTAGATAGTGAGCTCACTGAAGCTTTCTTT

clone_size: NA
j_call: TRBJ1-2
v_call: TRBV11-2
d_call: NA
cdr3_aa: CASSFSAGSGYTF
cdr3_nt: TGTGCCAGCAGCTTCTCCGCAGGCAGTGGCTACACCTTC

clone_size: NA
j_call: TRBJ1-2
v_call: TRBV6-5
d_call: NA
cdr3_aa: CASREGLNYGYTF
cdr3_nt: TGTGCCAGCAGAGAGGGACTGAACTATGGCTACACCTTC

clone_size: few
j_call: TRBJ2-7
v_call: TRBV18
d_call: NA
cdr3_aa: CASSPLDLGQSSYEQYF
cdr3_nt: TGTGCCAGCTCACCTCTGGACCTTGGACAGAGCTCCTACGAGCAGTACTTC